One and the same sample provided the 20 T cell receptor beta chains below, sequenced in a study of cytomegalovirus exposure and HLA in healthy donors. PCR was performed using 60 Vbeta and 13 Jbeta primers. TCRdb keeps only in-frame clones here, not all; method: immunoSEQ multiplex PCR. This sample's clone table lists 220,000 or so clones. Source material: PBMCs. Every receptor here comes from a girl aged 2 to 9 in good health and CMV-seropositive.

This sequence joins TRBV18 and TRBJ1-2, with D possibly matching TRBD1 (5 bases). The length of the CDR3 is 16 residues. CDR1 and CDR2 from the germline V gene are KGHSH and LQKENI. V lost 3 bases and J 5 bases, leaving 19 bases between the germline ends. The CDR3 protein is CASSPPGLPAEYGYTF. CDR3 bases: TGTGCCAGCTCACCCCCGGGACTCCCCGCGGAATATGGCTACACCTTC.

The rearrangement links TRBV4-1 to TRBJ2-1, with TRBD2 matching 7 bases. J lost 1 base, V lost 2 bases, and 5 bases had no gene match. There are 16 residues in the CDR3. Germline CDR1 is MGHRA and CDR2 is YSYEKL. CDR3 in amino acids: CASSQRTSLSYNEQFF. In nucleotides, the CDR3 is TGCGCCAGCAGCCAACGGACTAGTTTGTCCTACAATGAGCAGTTCTTC.

The chain carries TRBV5-6 and TRBJ2-5, with 7 positions matching TRBD1. This CDR3 comprises 15 residues. Germline CDR1 and CDR2: SGHDT and YYEEEE. J lost 2 bases, V lost 1 base, and 5 bases had no gene match. In DNA, the CDR3 is TGTGCCAGCAGCTTGCCCCTCAGGGGGCAAGAGACCCAGTACTTC. This codes for CASSLPLRGQETQYF.

This chain links TRBV6-1 with TRBJ2-7; 7 bases line up with TRBD1. CDR1 is MNHNS, CDR2 SASEGT, per germline. V trimming: 6 bases; J trimming: 3 bases; junction bases outside the gene matches: 5. There are 13 residues in the CDR3. The DNA of the CDR3 is TGTGCCAGCAGAGAGACAGGGAGCTACGAGCAGTACTTC. Translating gives CASRETGSYEQYF.

The chain joins TRBV10-3 to TRBJ2-3, with D perhaps matching TRBD2 (5 bases). Trimming removed 10 bases from V and 2 bases from J, with 7 bases in between. Germline V lookup: CDR1 ENHRY, CDR2 SYGVKD. This CDR3 region has 11 residues. The CDR3 nucleotides read TGTGCCACCGGGGTCACAGATACGCAGTATTTT. Translation gives CATGVTDTQYF.

The chain recombines TRBV5-1 with TRBJ2-2; weak D call: TRBD1 (6 bases). V lost 3 bases and J lost 4, with 16 bases in between. Germline V lookup: CDR1 SGHRS, CDR2 YFSETQ. The CDR3 is 16 residues long. DNA for the CDR3: TGCGCCAGCAGCTCCATACAGGGTAGAGGCACCGGGGAGCTGTTTTTT. Its translation is CASSSIQGRGTGELFF.

DNA of the CDR3: TGCGCCAGCAGCTACAGTACTCAAAATCGGGATACGCAGTATTTT. It translates to CASSYSTQNRDTQYF. The gene calls are TRBV5-1 and TRBJ2-3, with D unclear. Per germline, CDR1 SGHRS and CDR2 YFSETQ. Trimming cost V 3 bases and J 6 bases, with 17 bases left between them. This CDR3 region has 15 residues.

The chain employs TRBV13 and TRBJ1-2, with D uncertain. Per the germline V gene, CDR1 is PRHDT and CDR2 is FYEKMQ (reference sequence). V was trimmed by 0 bases and J by 3 bases, leaving 11 bases between them. This CDR3 has 15 amino acids. This chain's CDR3 is CASSLGRRTDYGYTF. In nucleotides, the CDR3 is TGTGCCAGCAGCTTAGGGAGGAGGACCGACTATGGCTACACCTTC.

This chain joins TRBV7-9 and TRBJ1-4; no firm D call. The CDR3 length is 14 residues. Germline values: CDR1 SEHNR, CDR2 FQNEAQ (reference sequence). V was pared by 0 bases and J by 9 bases, with 11 bases between. The CDR3 loop reads CASSLAGGTQKLFF. The CDR3 coding sequence is TGTGCCAGCAGCTTAGCGGGAGGAACACAAAAACTGTTTTTT.

The chain is built from TRBV6-1 and TRBJ2-7; no definite D call. The germline V and J ends were trimmed by 5 bases and 12 bases, with 17 bases remaining between them. Germline loops: CDR1 MNHNS, CDR2 SASEGT. The CDR3 has 12 amino acids. The CDR3 nucleotides read TGTGCCAGCAGTCGAGACGGAAGAGGTCGGTACTTC. Translation: CASSRDGRGRYF.

The chain links TRBV5-4 to TRBJ2-7, with TRBD2 identical over 9 bases. The CDR3 sequence is 16 residues long. Germline loops: CDR1 SGHNT, CDR2 YYREEE (reference sequence). V shed 3 bases and J 4 bases; nucleotides not matched to a gene: 11. The CDR3 coding sequence is TGTGCCAGCAGCTCCCTAATCGGCGGGAGGGATTACGAGCAGTACTTC. Protein sequence: CASSSLIGGRDYEQYF.

The CDR3 spells CASSSAYEQYF. The DNA of the CDR3 is TGTGCCAGCAGCTCTGCCTACGAGCAGTACTTC. The J gene is TRBJ2-7, the V gene TRBV6-1; D is undetermined. This CDR3 has 11 amino acids. Trimming took off 6 bases at V and 2 bases at J, with 5 bases between the two ends. Germline CDR1 is MNHNS and CDR2 is SASEGT.

Here the CDR3 DNA reads TGCAGCGTTGAGGGGGGTGGCTACACCTTC. The encoded protein is CSVEGGGYTF. The chain recombines TRBV29-1 with TRBJ1-2, with a possible D match to TRBD1 (5 bases). V was cut by 3 bases and J by 7 bases, with 6 bases left in between. The CDR3 totals 10 residues. Per germline, CDR1 SQVTM and CDR2 ANQGSEA.

This chain joins TRBV7-8 and TRBJ2-1, with 11 bases fitting TRBD2. V shed 5 bases, J shed 7 bases, and the junction held 10 bases outside the gene matches. The CDR3 sequence is 16 residues long. The germline V gene has CDR1 SGHVS and CDR2 FQNEAQ. The CDR3 reads CASSRRSSGRGNEQFF. Written as DNA, the CDR3 is TGTGCCAGCAGCCGCCGGAGTAGCGGGAGGGGGAATGAGCAGTTCTTC.

The genes are TRBV2 and TRBJ1-5; no clear D. V was cut by 3 bases and J by 0 bases, with 9 bases left in between. Germline CDR1 reads SNHLY; CDR2 reads FYNNEI. There are 15 residues in the CDR3. The CDR3 DNA reads TGTGCCAGCAGTGACAGGTTTGATAGCAATCAGCCCCAGCATTTT. Encoded protein: CASSDRFDSNQPQHF.

The rearrangement links TRBV10-2 to TRBJ2-1; D not resolved. The CDR3 runs to 13 residues. The V gene lost 4 bases and the J gene lost 10 bases, with 14 bases spanning the gap. Looked up from germline, CDR1 is WSHSY and CDR2 is SAAADI. CDR3: CASSVDHRWEQFF. The CDR3 DNA is TGCGCCAGCAGTGTTGATCATCGGTGGGAGCAGTTCTTC.

For the CDR3, the DNA is TGCGCCAGCAGCACCGACAGGGGTCAAGCCGGGGAGCTGTTTTTT. Translated, it gives CASSTDRGQAGELFF. V gene TRBV5-1 combines with J gene TRBJ2-2, with 8 bases matching TRBD1. Germline V gene lookup returns CDR1 SGHRS and CDR2 YFSETQ. This CDR3 comprises 15 residues. The V segment lost 4 bases and the J segment 6 bases; nucleotides outside the gene matches: 8. Using reference TRBV5-1 and TRBJ2-2 for the parts outside the CDR3, the full variable domain is KAGVTQTPRYLIKTRGQQVTLSCSPISGHRSVSWYQQTPGQGLQFLFEYFSETQRNKGNFPGRFSGRQFSNSRSEMNVSTLELGDSALYLCASSTDRGQAGELFFGEGSRLTVL.

CDR3 sequence reads: CASSRGLAGEGGGELFF. The CDR3, as DNA: TGCGCCAGCAGCCGAGGACTAGCGGGAGAAGGTGGCGGGGAGCTGTTTTTT. The chain links TRBV5-1 to TRBJ2-2, with 13 bases fitting TRBD2. This CDR3 is built from 17 residues. V gave up 4 bases and J gave up 7 bases; unmatched junction bases: 10. Germline CDR1 and CDR2: SGHRS and YFSETQ. Full variable domain (remainder filled in from reference TRBV5-1 and TRBJ2-2): KAGVTQTPRYLIKTRGQQVTLSCSPISGHRSVSWYQQTPGQGLQFLFEYFSETQRNKGNFPGRFSGRQFSNSRSEMNVSTLELGDSALYLCASSRGLAGEGGGELFFGEGSRLTVL.

The chain recombines TRBV25-1 with TRBJ1-4; D unresolved. The CDR3 length is 12 residues. V was clipped by 7 bases and J by 7 bases, with 10 bases between them. Germline CDR1 reads MGHDK; CDR2 reads SYGVNS. The CDR3 spells CASTTAGEKLFF. CDR3 DNA sequence: TGTGCCAGCACCACGGCGGGTGAAAAACTGTTTTTT.

The chain carries TRBV6-1 and TRBJ2-1, with 10 positions matching TRBD1. V dropped 0 bases and J dropped 6; count of bases not matched to a gene: 5. CDR3 length: 16 residues. Germline V gene data show CDR1 as MNHNS and CDR2 as SASEGT. The chain's CDR3 is CASSEALGTGVNEQFF. CDR3 nucleotides: TGTGCCAGCAGTGAAGCGTTAGGGACAGGGGTCAATGAGCAGTTCTTC.